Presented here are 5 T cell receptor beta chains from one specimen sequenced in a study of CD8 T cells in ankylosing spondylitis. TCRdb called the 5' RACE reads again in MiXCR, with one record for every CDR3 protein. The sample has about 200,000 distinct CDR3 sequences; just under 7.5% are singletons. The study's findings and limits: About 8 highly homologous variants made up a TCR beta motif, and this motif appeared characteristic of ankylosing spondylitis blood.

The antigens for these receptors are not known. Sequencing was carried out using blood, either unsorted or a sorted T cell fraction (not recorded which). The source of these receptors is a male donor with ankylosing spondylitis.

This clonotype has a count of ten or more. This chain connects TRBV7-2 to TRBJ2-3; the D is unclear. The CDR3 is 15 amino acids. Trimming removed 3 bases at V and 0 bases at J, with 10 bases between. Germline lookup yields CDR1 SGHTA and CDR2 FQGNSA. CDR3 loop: CASSFIGASTDTQYF. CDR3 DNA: TGTGCCAGCAGCTTCATAGGCGCTAGCACAGATACGCAGTATTTT.

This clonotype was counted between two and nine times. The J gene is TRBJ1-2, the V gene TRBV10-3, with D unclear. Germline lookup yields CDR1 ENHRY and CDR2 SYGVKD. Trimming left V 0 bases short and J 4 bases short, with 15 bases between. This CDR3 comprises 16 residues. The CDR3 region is CAISESDSRGVYGYTF. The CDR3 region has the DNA TGTGCCATCAGTGAGTCGGACTCGCGGGGTGTCTATGGCTACACCTTC.

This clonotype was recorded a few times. The CDR3 region is CASSYFTGTEAFF. CDR3 coding DNA: TGTGCCAGCAGTTACTTTACGGGGACTGAAGCTTTCTTT. The chain carries TRBV6-5 and TRBJ1-1; no firm D call. The germline V gene has CDR1 MNHEY and CDR2 SVGAGI. The CDR3 is made up of 13 amino acids. Trimming removed 1 base from V and 5 bases from J, with 8 bases in between.

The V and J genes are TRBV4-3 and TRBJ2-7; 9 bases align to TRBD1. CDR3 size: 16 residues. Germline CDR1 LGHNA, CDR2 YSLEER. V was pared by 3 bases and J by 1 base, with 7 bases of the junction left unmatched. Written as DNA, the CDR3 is TGCGCCAGCAGCCACACACGGACAGGGGCGTCCTACGAGCAGTACTTC. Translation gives CASSHTRTGASYEQYF.

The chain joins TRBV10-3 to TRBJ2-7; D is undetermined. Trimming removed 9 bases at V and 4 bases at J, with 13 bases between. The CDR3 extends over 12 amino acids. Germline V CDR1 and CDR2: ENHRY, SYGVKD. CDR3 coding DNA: TGTGCCATGAGAATAGGGCGGTACGAGCAGTACTTC. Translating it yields CAMRIGRYEQYF.